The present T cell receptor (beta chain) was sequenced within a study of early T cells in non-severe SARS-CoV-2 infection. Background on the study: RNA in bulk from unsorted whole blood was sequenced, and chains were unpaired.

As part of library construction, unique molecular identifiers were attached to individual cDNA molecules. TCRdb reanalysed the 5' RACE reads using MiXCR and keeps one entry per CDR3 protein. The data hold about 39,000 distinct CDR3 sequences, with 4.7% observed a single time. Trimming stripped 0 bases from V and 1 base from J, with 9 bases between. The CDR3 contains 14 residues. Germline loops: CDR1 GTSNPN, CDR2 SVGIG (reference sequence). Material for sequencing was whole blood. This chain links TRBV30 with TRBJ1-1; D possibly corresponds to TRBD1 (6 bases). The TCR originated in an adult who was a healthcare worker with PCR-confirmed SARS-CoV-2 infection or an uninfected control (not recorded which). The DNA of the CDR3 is TGTGCCTGGAGTGTAATGGACAGGAACACTGAAGCTTTCTTT. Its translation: CAWSVMDRNTEAFF.